A single TCR beta chain is shown here with its context. This sample is drawn from a study of cytomegalovirus exposure and HLA in healthy donors. The V gene lost 3 bases and the J gene lost 8 bases, with 14 bases spanning the gap. Germline V lookup: CDR1 MNHEY, CDR2 SVGAGI. The length of the CDR3 is 14 residues. The primer mix had 60 Vbeta and 13 Jbeta primers. Clones were read by immunoSEQ multiplex PCR, and TCRdb kept only the in-frame ones, dropping some. Of about 120,000 clones detected, 75% to 90% appear once; the ten largest clones hold over 15%. The sequence derives from a man aged 18 to 30 in good health and CMV-seropositive. The sample consisted of PBMCs. The chain combines TRBV6-5 with TRBJ1-5; tentatively, D is TRBD1 (5 bases). For the CDR3, the DNA is TGTGCCAGCAGTTATGGGCGGAGGGGTGAGCCCCAGCATTTT. It translates to CASSYGRRGEPQHF.